These 18 T cell receptor beta chains share one sample of origin, sequenced in a study of blood T cell repertoires in COVID-19. Sequencing was performed with immunoSEQ multiplex PCR; in TCRdb, only in-frame clones are kept and a portion is missing. The sample records approximately 190,000 clones, 86% being singletons. Sequenced material: PBMCs or T cells enriched from blood (not recorded which). These receptors were collected from a woman between 35 and 50 years old in a cohort exposed to, infected with or recovered from COVID-19 (not recorded which).

V and J are TRBV4-1 and TRBJ2-7; TRBD1 aligns across 7 bases. CDR3 size: 18 residues. CDR1 is MGHRA, CDR2 YSYEKL, per germline. The J segment lost 5 bases and the V segment lost 1 base, leaving 17 bases of the junction unmatched. The CDR3 loop reads CASSQGVFAQGSRDEQYF. The CDR3 region has the DNA TGCGCCAGCAGCCAAGGCGTATTTGCACAGGGGAGTCGGGACGAGCAGTACTTC.

The table lists this clone with a count of one. The chain combines TRBV7-9 with TRBJ2-5; D not certain. Germline loops: CDR1 SEHNR, CDR2 FQNEAQ (reference sequence). Trimming cost V 3 bases and J 2 bases, with 10 bases left between them. The CDR3 has 14 amino acids. The CDR3 loop reads CASSFELSQETQYF. In DNA form, the CDR3 reads TGTGCCAGCAGCTTCGAACTATCACAAGAGACCCAGTACTTC.

The chain recombines TRBV10-3 with TRBJ1-3; maybe TRBD1 (5 bases). V was cut by 4 bases and J by 0 bases, with 13 bases left in between. Per the germline V gene, CDR1 is ENHRY and CDR2 is SYGVKD. This CDR3 region has 16 residues. CDR3 protein: CAISASQGNSGNTIYF. As DNA, the CDR3 is TGTGCCATCAGTGCGTCCCAGGGAAACTCTGGAAACACCATATATTTT.

In nucleotides, the CDR3 is TGTGCCAGAAAGACAGGGGAAGAAAACACCATATATTTT. Its protein product is CARKTGEENTIYF. V is TRBV2 and J is TRBJ1-3; TRBD1 matches 8 bases. Germline CDR1 SNHLY, CDR2 FYNNEI. V shed 9 bases and J 6 bases; nucleotides not matched to a gene: 7. The CDR3 spans 13 residues.

This clone showed up just a few times. The chain is built from TRBV15 and TRBJ1-2; 11 bases line up with TRBD1. CDR3 length equals 15 residues. Germline V gene data show CDR1 as LNHNV and CDR2 as YYDKDF (reference sequence). V was pared by 5 bases and J by 6 bases, with 8 bases of the junction left unmatched. CDR3 loop: CATSSRTGGGNGYTF. DNA for the CDR3: TGTGCCACCAGCTCCCGGACAGGGGGCGGGAATGGCTACACCTTC.

This clone appeared a few times. The chain has TRBV5-1 and TRBJ2-7; 9 bases align to TRBD2. Germline loops: CDR1 SGHRS, CDR2 YFSETQ. Losses at the gene ends were 2 bases for V and 2 bases for J; bases not matched to a gene: 5. CDR3 length: 15 residues. The CDR3 DNA sequence: TGCGCCAGCAGCTTCCGACTAGCGGAAACCTACGAGCAGTACTTC. It translates to CASSFRLAETYEQYF.

This clone has only one observation. This chain uses TRBV10-2 with TRBJ2-4, with D perhaps matching TRBD2 (5 bases). The CDR3 is 14 residues long. V was pared by 3 bases and J by 8 bases, with 14 bases between. CDR1 is WSHSY and CDR2 is SAAADI in the germline V gene. The CDR3 nucleotides read TGCGCCAGCAGTGATAGGACTCGTCGGGACATTCAGTACTTC. This gives the protein CASSDRTRRDIQYF.

This chain connects TRBV7-9 to TRBJ2-7, with TRBD2 matching 7 bases. CDR1 and CDR2 from the germline V gene are SEHNR and FQNEAQ (reference sequence). V lost 4 bases to trimming and J lost 4 bases; unmatched junction nucleotides: 10. The CDR3 loop spans 15 amino acids. The DNA for the CDR3 is TGTGCCAGCAGCTATACGGAGGACGGGGGGTACGAGCAGTACTTC. As protein: CASSYTEDGGYEQYF.

The CDR3: CASSQRATSSEQFF. DNA of the CDR3: TGTGCCAGTAGTCAAAGGGCGACTAGTAGTGAGCAGTTCTTC. The J gene is TRBJ2-1, the V gene TRBV19; D perhaps matches TRBD2 (6 bases). Germline V lookup: CDR1 LNHDA, CDR2 SQIVND (reference sequence). Trimming took 5 bases from V and 9 from J, leaving 17 bases between them. The CDR3 contains 14 residues.

This rearrangement joins TRBV3-1 (or the pseudogene TRBV3-2) to TRBJ2-1; 9 bases are shared with TRBD1. The CDR3 sequence is 15 residues long. The junction had 6 bases not matched to a gene; V was cut back by 4 bases and J by 5 bases. Germline lookup yields CDR1 LGHDT and CDR2 YNNKEL (reference sequence). CDR3 residues: CASSLPGQGDNEQFF. Written as DNA, the CDR3 is TGTGCCAGCAGCCTGCCGGGACAGGGCGACAATGAGCAGTTCTTC.

This rearrangement joins TRBV12-5 to TRBJ2-1, with 7 bases that match TRBD2. Germline assignment: CDR1 LGHNT and CDR2 FRNRAP. The CDR3 totals 16 residues. The J segment lost 2 bases and the V segment lost 3 bases, leaving 7 bases of the junction unmatched. The CDR3 bases are TGTGCTAGTGGTTTCTCCCCTAGCGGTACCTACAATGAGCAGTTCTTC. Residues: CASGFSPSGTYNEQFF.

This sequence joins TRBV28 and TRBJ2-2; 9 nucleotides align to TRBD2. The V gene end was trimmed by 7 bases and the J gene end by 5 bases; junction bases not matched to a gene: 5. Germline CDR1 MDHEN, CDR2 SYDVKM. The CDR3 sequence is 14 residues long. The CDR3 region has the DNA TGTGCCAGCACTCGTCTAGCGGGAACCGGGGAGCTGTTTTTT. It specifies CASTRLAGTGELFF.

This clone was observed a handful of times. The chain combines TRBV11-2 with TRBJ1-1; D unclear. The germline V gene encodes CDR1 SGHAT and CDR2 FQNNGV. The CDR3 loop spans 15 amino acids. V lost 0 bases to trimming and J lost 4 bases, with 12 bases between them. The CDR3 spells CASSLDGRGFTEAFF. CDR3 DNA: TGTGCCAGCAGCTTAGATGGCAGAGGGTTCACTGAAGCTTTCTTT.

V usage is TRBV6-2 or TRBV6-3 and J usage is TRBJ2-5; TRBD1 matches 8 bases. Germline loops: CDR1 MNHEY, CDR2 SVGEGT. The V and J ends lost 2 bases and 5 bases, in that order; junction bases with no gene match: 7. This CDR3 has 15 amino acids. The CDR3 loop reads CASSYRTGLAETQYF. As DNA, the CDR3 is TGTGCCAGCAGTTACCGGACAGGGTTAGCGGAGACCCAGTACTTC.

The chain employs TRBV7-4 and TRBJ2-6, with 8 nucleotides matching TRBD1. The CDR3 consists of 22 residues. Germline V gene lookup returns CDR1 SGHVT and CDR2 SQSDAQ. V lost 0 bases, J lost 0 bases, and 16 bases stayed unmatched. CDR3 region: CASSLARAGGVYVSSGANVLTF. As DNA, the CDR3 is TGTGCCAGCAGCTTAGCGCGTGCAGGGGGCGTATATGTTAGCTCTGGGGCCAACGTCCTGACTTTC.

The chain couples TRBV5-4 to TRBJ2-5, with D uncertain. Per germline, CDR1 SGHNT and CDR2 YYREEE (reference sequence). Trimming took 4 bases from V and 2 from J, leaving 9 bases between them. The CDR3 is made up of 13 amino acids. The CDR3 loop reads CASSEQRQETQYF. In DNA, the CDR3 is TGTGCCAGCAGCGAACAAAGACAAGAGACCCAGTACTTC.

The gene calls are TRBV5-6 and TRBJ1-4; the match to TRBD1 covers 8 bases. Trimming removed 1 base from V and 7 bases from J; junction bases left unmatched: 3. Germline values: CDR1 SGHDT, CDR2 YYEEEE. The CDR3 sequence is 14 residues long. The CDR3: CASSLQGAGEKLFF. Here the CDR3 DNA reads TGTGCCAGCAGCTTGCAGGGGGCGGGTGAAAAACTGTTTTTT.

The chain uses TRBV25-1 and TRBJ1-1; D uncertain. This CDR3 spans 12 amino acids. The germline V gene has CDR1 MGHDK and CDR2 SYGVNS. The V gene lost 4 bases and the J gene lost 8 bases, with 11 bases spanning the gap. The CDR3 DNA reads TGTGCCAGCAGTGCGGGGATCACAGAAGCTTTCTTT. Translating gives CASSAGITEAFF.